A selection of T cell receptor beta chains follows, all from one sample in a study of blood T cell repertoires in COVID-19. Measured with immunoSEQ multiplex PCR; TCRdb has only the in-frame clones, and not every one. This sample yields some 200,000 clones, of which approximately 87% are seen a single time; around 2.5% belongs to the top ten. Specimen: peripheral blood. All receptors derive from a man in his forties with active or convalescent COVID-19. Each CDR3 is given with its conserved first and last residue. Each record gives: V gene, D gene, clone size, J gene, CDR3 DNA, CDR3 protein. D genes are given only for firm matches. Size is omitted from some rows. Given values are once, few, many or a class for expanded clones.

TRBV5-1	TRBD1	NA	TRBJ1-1	TGCGCCAGCAGCCCCGAGGGGGCCCCTGAAGCTTTCTTT	CASSPEGAPEAFF
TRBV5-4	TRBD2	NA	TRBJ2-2	TGTGCCAGCAGCACAGGACTAGCGGGGGCGAACACCGGGGAGCTGTTTTTT	CASSTGLAGANTGELFF
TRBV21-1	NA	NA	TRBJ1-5	TGTGCCAGCAGCGAAAGGAGGGGTCAGCCCCAGCATTTT	CASSERRGQPQHF
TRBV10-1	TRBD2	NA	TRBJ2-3	TGCGCCAGCAGTTTTAGCGGGGGGCCGTTCGATACGCAGTATTTT	CASSFSGGPFDTQYF
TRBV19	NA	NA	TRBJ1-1	TGTGCCAGTAGTATGGGGGGGCAGGGTGAAGCTTTCTTT	CASSMGGQGEAFF
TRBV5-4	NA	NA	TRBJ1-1	TGTGCCAGCAGCTTTGACAGGCTCACTGAAGCTTTCTTT	CASSFDRLTEAFF
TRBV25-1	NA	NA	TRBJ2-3	TGTGCCAGCAGTGAATATGGCAAGAGCACAGATACGCAGTATTTT	CASSEYGKSTDTQYF
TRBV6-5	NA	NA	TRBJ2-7	TGTGCCAGCAGTACCCCAGGCCGACGGACCTACGAGCAGTACTTC	CASSTPGRRTYEQYF
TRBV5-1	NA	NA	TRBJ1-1	TGCGCCAGCAGCCAACAGGCGATGAACACTGAAGCTTTCTTT	CASSQQAMNTEAFF
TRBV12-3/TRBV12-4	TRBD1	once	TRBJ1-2	TGTGCCAGCAGTCGGGACAGTCTTTATGGCTACACCTTC	CASSRDSLYGYTF
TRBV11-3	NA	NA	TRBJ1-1	TGTGCCAGCAGCCCGGCGCCGGGAGGGAACACTGAAGCTTTCTTT	CASSPAPGGNTEAFF
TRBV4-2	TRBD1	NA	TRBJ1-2	TGTGCCAGCAGCCAAGTTCAACGACAGGGTAATGGCTACACCTTC	CASSQVQRQGNGYTF
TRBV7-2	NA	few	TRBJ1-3	TGTGCCAGCAGCTTGGGGGGAGCTGGAAACACCATATATTTT	CASSLGGAGNTIYF
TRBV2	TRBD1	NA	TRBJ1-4	TGTGCCAGCAGTAGGGACAGGGGGCGGCGGGAAAAACTGTTTTTT	CASSRDRGRREKLFF
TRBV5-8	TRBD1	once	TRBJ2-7	TGTGCCAGCAGACGGACAGGGGTTTACGAGCAGTACTTC	CASRRTGVYEQYF
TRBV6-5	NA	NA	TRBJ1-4	TGTGCCAGCAGTTACTCGGGCCGAGAAAAACTGTTTTTT	CASSYSGREKLFF
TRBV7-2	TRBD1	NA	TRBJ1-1	TGTGCCAGCAGCCGGGACAGGGCGAACACTGAAGCTTTCTTT	CASSRDRANTEAFF
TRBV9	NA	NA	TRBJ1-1	TGTGCCAGCACCTTGGGTCCACAGGGGAACACTGAAGCTTTCTTT	CASTLGPQGNTEAFF
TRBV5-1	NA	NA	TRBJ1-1	TGCGCCAGCAGCTTTCGAACGGGTTACACTGAAGCTTTCTTT	CASSFRTGYTEAFF
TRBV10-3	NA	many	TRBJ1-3	TGTGCCATCAGGGGGACTTCCTCTGGAAACACCATATATTTT	CAIRGTSSGNTIYF
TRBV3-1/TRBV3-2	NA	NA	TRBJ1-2	TGTGCCAGCAGCCAAGATCTCTTTTTGAACAGTGGGAACTATGGCTACACCTTC	CASSQDLFLNSGNYGYTF
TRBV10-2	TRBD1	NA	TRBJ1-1	TGCGCCAGCAGTGAGGGGGACAGGTTAAACACTGAAGCTTTCTTT	CASSEGDRLNTEAFF
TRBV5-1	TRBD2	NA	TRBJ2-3	TGCGCCAGCAGCCGGGTCCTAGCGGGGGGAACAGATACGCAGTATTTT	CASSRVLAGGTDTQYF
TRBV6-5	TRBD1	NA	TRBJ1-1	TGTGCCAGCAGTTACAGACAGGGTCGGGGGAACACTGAAGCTTTCTTT	CASSYRQGRGNTEAFF
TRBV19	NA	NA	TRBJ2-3	TGTGCCAGTACCCCAGGGAGGTTCACAGATACGCAGTATTTT	CASTPGRFTDTQYF
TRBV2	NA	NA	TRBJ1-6	TGTGCCAGCATGCGGGGGGCAAATTCACCCCTCCACTTT	CASMRGANSPLHF
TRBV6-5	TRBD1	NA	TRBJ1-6	TGTGCCAGCAGTTACTCGGGACAGGGGAATTCACCCCTCCACTTT	CASSYSGQGNSPLHF
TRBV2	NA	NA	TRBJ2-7	TGTGCCAGCAGTGAGAGGGATCCCTACGAGCAGTACTTC	CASSERDPYEQYF
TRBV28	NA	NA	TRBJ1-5	TGTGCCAGCAAGATTAAGCTTCAGCCCCAGCATTTT	CASKIKLQPQHF
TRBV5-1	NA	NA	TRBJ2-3	TGCGCCAGCGGTGATCGGGGGGCCCCAGATACGCAGTATTTT	CASGDRGAPDTQYF
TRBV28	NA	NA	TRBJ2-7	TGTGCCACCAGATCAGCGGGCGCCCCGCGCGAGCAGTACTTC	CATRSAGAPREQYF
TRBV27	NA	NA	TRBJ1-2	TGTGCCAGCAGTTTGGCCTCAGGGGTTAACAGCTACACCTTC	CASSLASGVNSYTF
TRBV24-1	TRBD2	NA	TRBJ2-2	TGTGCCACCAGTGATCCCGTGGGGGGGTCGAACACCGGGGAGCTGTTTTTT	CATSDPVGGSNTGELFF
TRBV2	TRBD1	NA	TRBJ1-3	TGTGCCAGCAGTGAAAGCGGGACAGGTGGAAACACCATATATTTT	CASSESGTGGNTIYF
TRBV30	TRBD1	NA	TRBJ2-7	TGTGCCTGGAGTCCGGGACAGGGGTACGAGCAGTACTTC	CAWSPGQGYEQYF
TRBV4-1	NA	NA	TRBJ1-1	TGCGCCAGCAGCCAAGGATTCCCAGGGCAGGGCACTGAAGCTTTCTTT	CASSQGFPGQGTEAFF
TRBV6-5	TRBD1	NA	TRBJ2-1	TGTGCCAGCAGCCCGACAGGGAACCATTACAATGAGCAGTTCTTC	CASSPTGNHYNEQFF
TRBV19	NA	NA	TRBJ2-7	TGTGCCAGTAGTCGACAGAAAAGCTCCTACGAGCAGTACTTC	CASSRQKSSYEQYF
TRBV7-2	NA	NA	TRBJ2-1	TGTGCCAGCAGCCCGAGGACAGCCACTACGCCATACAATGAGCAGTTCTTC	CASSPRTATTPYNEQFF
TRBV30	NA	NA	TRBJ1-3	TGTGCCTGGAGCGAGTGGGGAAACACCATATATTTT	CAWSEWGNTIYF
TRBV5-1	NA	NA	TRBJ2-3	TGCGCCAGCAGCTTGTCAGGGGGGCCTGAGGGGACGCAGTATTTT	CASSLSGGPEGTQYF